The 3 T cell receptor beta chains below all came from one sample that was sequenced in a study of shared T cell receptors in the human thymus. The repertoire was sequenced with immunoSEQ multiplex PCR; TCRdb's copy has only in-frame clones and lacks some. The table records about 710,000 clones, roughly 86% of them present only once. The data were also submitted as part of a second study, on human thymus T cells.

Material: thymocytes. These receptors all stem from a boy in the first two years of life with a congenital heart defect.

The rearrangement joins TRBV28 to TRBJ1-4; possible D gene TRBD1, 5 bases. CDR3 length equals 15 residues. V was trimmed by 7 bases and J by 3 bases, leaving 15 bases between them. Germline CDR1 reads MDHEN; CDR2 reads SYDVKM. The CDR3, as DNA: TGTGCCAGCACTCAGTACGGGACTTCTAATGAAAAACTGTTTTTT. Translating gives CASTQYGTSNEKLFF.

CDR3 nucleotides: TGTGCCAGCTCACCACTCCACCTCCGGGACAAGGCTGACGAGCAGTACTTC. It codes for CASSPLHLRDKADEQYF. The chain couples TRBV18 to TRBJ2-7; TRBD1 is a possible D gene (6 bases). Per the germline V gene, CDR1 is KGHSH and CDR2 is LQKENI. There are 17 residues in the CDR3. V dropped 1 base and J dropped 5 bases, with 21 bases sitting between them.

This clone was observed a single time. V usage is TRBV4-3 and J usage is TRBJ2-3, with a tentative D call TRBD1 (5 bases). CDR1 is LGHNA, CDR2 YSLEER, per germline. This CDR3 has 15 residues. V was pared by 4 bases and J by 1 base, with 12 bases between. The CDR3, as DNA: TGCGCCAGCAGCCTGGGGCGGTTGGGCACAGATACGCAGTATTTT. It codes for CASSLGRLGTDTQYF.